This T cell receptor beta chain was captured by sequencing in a study of cytomegalovirus exposure and HLA in healthy donors. Study-level points and caveats: Some TCR beta chains (over 150 of them) were listed as cytomegalovirus-associated. Rare sequences made up most TCRs, while some public TCRs were found in many donors.

Here immunoSEQ multiplex PCR was the method, and the copy in TCRdb shows in-frame clones only, minus some. The data show some 170,000 clones, more than 75% seen once. Separate from the roughly 710-subject first cohort, the roughly 130-subject validation cohort was the one that the donors belonged to. The CDR3 is 15 residues long. Trimming pared 5 bases from V and 2 bases from J, leaving 13 bases between. Germline CDR1 SGHTA, CDR2 FQGNSA. Turning to this clone: The antigen remains unidentified.

Sample: PBMCs. The sequence was collected from a man between 18 and 35 years old in good health and CMV-seropositive. The chain carries TRBV7-2 and TRBJ2-1; the D gene is possibly TRBD1 (6 bases). The CDR3 DNA reads as TGTGCCAGCAGCCCAGGGGCGCCTCCCTACAATGAGCAGTTCTTC. Amino acid sequence: CASSPGAPPYNEQFF.